Presented here are 17 T cell receptor beta chains from one specimen sequenced in a study of read filtering for tumor transcriptome and immune sequencing. Molecular barcoded adaptors covering alpha/delta and beta/gamma chains were used on 400 ng RNA. TCRdb re-analysed the reads in MiXCR, keeping a single row per CDR3 protein. The data show roughly 60,000 distinct CDR3 sequences, with around 20% seen just once and 15% to 20% held by the top ten. The sequencing sample was made of a population of CD138-negative cells sorted from bone marrow. These receptors originate from a donor at least 40 years old with multiple myeloma.

The chain recombines TRBV28 with TRBJ1-4; D gene unclear. Per the germline V gene, CDR1 is MDHEN and CDR2 is SYDVKM. The CDR3 extends over 14 amino acids. Trimming removed 8 bases from V and 9 bases from J, with 19 bases in between. The CDR3 sequence: CASATGEGRQKLFF. The CDR3 region has the DNA TGTGCCAGCGCTACCGGGGAGGGTAGGCAAAAACTGTTTTTT.

This clonotype was recorded many times. CDR3 protein: CASSQNPLVQETQYF. CDR3 sequence (DNA): TGTGCCAGCAGCCAAAACCCCCTCGTTCAAGAGACCCAGTACTTC. The genes are TRBV3-1 and TRBJ2-5; D is undetermined. The V gene's germline CDR1 is LGHDT and CDR2 YNNKEL (reference sequence). V gave up 2 bases and J gave up 2 bases, with 12 bases separating them. The CDR3 sequence is 15 residues long.

This chain joins TRBV10-3 and TRBJ1-5; D might be TRBD1 (6 bases). V was clipped by 7 bases and J by 7 bases, with 14 bases between them. CDR3 length: 13 residues. Germline V gene data show CDR1 as ENHRY and CDR2 as SYGVKD. The CDR3 here is CAINSGDSQPQHF. The CDR3 region has the DNA TGTGCCATCAATTCAGGGGATAGCCAGCCCCAGCATTTT.

In this sample, this clonotype turned up a few times. The V call is TRBV15, the J call TRBJ2-3; possibly TRBD2 for D (7 bases). Looked up from germline, CDR1 is LNHNV and CDR2 is YYDKDF (reference sequence). The V end was cut by 6 bases, the J end by 0 bases, with 13 bases between. CDR3 length equals 15 residues. CDR3 loop: CATRRGGLSTDTQYF. Written as DNA, the CDR3 is TGTGCCACCAGGAGGGGGGGGCTGAGCACAGATACGCAGTATTTT.

This clonotype was found many times. The chain links TRBV20-1 to TRBJ2-3; D is unclear. The V gene's germline CDR1 is DFQATT and CDR2 SNEGSKA (reference sequence). Trimming pared 3 bases from V and 2 bases from J, leaving 6 bases between. The CDR3 runs 12 residues. CDR3 region: CSARQDTDTQYF. CDR3 nucleotides: TGCAGTGCTAGGCAGGACACAGATACGCAGTATTTT.

This clonotype was seen only a few times. V usage is TRBV28 and J usage is TRBJ1-1; D perhaps matches TRBD1 (6 bases). The germline V gene has CDR1 MDHEN and CDR2 SYDVKM. This CDR3 has 13 residues. The V end was cut by 5 bases, the J end by 11 bases, with 18 bases between. The CDR3 DNA is TGTGCCAGCAGTAGGCCGACAGGTCTCGCTGCTTTCTTT. Its protein is CASSRPTGLAAFF. The full variable domain, with the rest looked up from reference TRBV28 and TRBJ1-1, is DVKVTQSSRYLVKRTGEKVFLECVQDMDHENMFWYRQDPGLGLRLIYFSYDVKMKEKGDIPEGYSVSREKKERFSLILESASTNQTSMYLCASSRPTGLAAFFGQGTRLTVV.

A remark on this clonotype: It may be a read error: a sequence one base away is much more abundant. The gene calls are TRBV10-3 and TRBJ2-1; D might be TRBD1 (5 bases). The germline gives CDR1 ENHRY, CDR2 SYGVKD. The length of the CDR3 is 12 residues. The chain's CDR3 is CANSDEKGQQFF. The CDR3 coding sequence is TGTGCCAACAGTGATGAGAAGGGGCAGCAGTTCTTC.

V and J are TRBV28 and TRBJ2-3, with TRBD2 as a possible D gene (5 bases). Germline CDR1 is MDHEN and CDR2 is SYDVKM. The CDR3 length is 16 residues. V was clipped by 9 bases and J by 2 bases, with 21 bases between them. The CDR3 spells CASSPEDFFDTDTQYF. The CDR3 DNA sequence: TGTGCCAGTAGTCCCGAGGACTTCTTCGACACAGATACGCAGTATTTT.

Regarding this clonotype: The junction departs from germline at one end; a sequencing error may be responsible. The chain employs TRBV7-2 and TRBJ1-1; D may be TRBD1 (5 bases). The germline V gene encodes CDR1 SGHTA and CDR2 FQGNSA. The CDR3 is 18 amino acids. Here the CDR3 reads CVSSLAETVYLMNTEAFF. CDR3 nucleotide sequence: TGTGTCAGCAGCTTAGCAGAGACAGTATACCTCATGAACACTGAAGCTTTCTTT.

This clonotype has a count of ten or more. V gene TRBV6-6 combines with J gene TRBJ2-3; TRBD2 matches 9 bases. The CDR3 is made up of 18 amino acids. The V gene end was trimmed by 0 bases and the J gene end by 2 bases; junction bases not matched to a gene: 9. CDR1 MNHNY and CDR2 SVGAGI come from the germline V gene (reference sequence). The chain's CDR3 is CASSYSIVAGAYTDTQYF. Here the CDR3 DNA reads TGTGCCAGCAGTTACTCGATAGTAGCGGGGGCCTACACAGATACGCAGTATTTT.

This clonotype has more than one count but fewer than ten. This sequence joins TRBV20-1 and TRBJ2-1; 13 nucleotides align to TRBD2. Trimming cost V 5 bases and J 4 bases; bases outside gene matches: 2. The CDR3 covers 14 residues. Germline V gene data show CDR1 as DFQATT and CDR2 as SNEGSKA (reference sequence). CDR3 loop: CSARLAGGYNEQFF. The CDR3 DNA sequence: TGCAGTGCTCGACTAGCGGGGGGATACAATGAGCAGTTCTTC.

This clonotype showed up many times. The gene calls are TRBV4-1 and TRBJ2-7; D is possibly TRBD2 (5 bases). V lost 2 bases, J lost 2 bases, and 16 bases lay in between. Germline V lookup: CDR1 MGHRA, CDR2 YSYEKL. The CDR3 runs to 16 residues. This chain's CDR3 is CASSQHISGPTYEQYF. Here the CDR3 DNA reads TGCGCCAGCAGCCAACATATAAGCGGACCAACCTACGAGCAGTACTTC.

There are many counts of this clonotype. The chain uses TRBV19 and TRBJ2-1; the match to TRBD2 covers 9 bases. This CDR3 comprises 15 residues. J was trimmed by 4 bases and V by 5 bases; bases with no gene match: 6. CDR1 is LNHDA and CDR2 is SQIVND in the germline V gene (reference sequence). CDR3: CASSGGLAQYNEQFF. CDR3 bases: TGTGCCAGTAGTGGGGGACTAGCACAATACAATGAGCAGTTCTTC.

This clonotype was found many times. The chain carries TRBV20-1 and TRBJ2-1; D gene ambiguous. This CDR3 spans 14 amino acids. V shed 4 bases and J shed 4 bases, with 14 bases lying between them. Looked up from germline, CDR1 is DFQATT and CDR2 is SNEGSKA (reference sequence). In DNA, the CDR3 is TGCAGTGCTATACTTGATCAAGATTACAATGAGCAGTTCTTC. It encodes CSAILDQDYNEQFF.

This chain joins TRBV11-2 and TRBJ2-5; 7 positions match TRBD1. Trimming cost V 5 bases and J 7 bases; bases outside gene matches: 10. There are 14 residues in the CDR3. Germline V gene lookup returns CDR1 SGHAT and CDR2 FQNNGV. CDR3 nucleotide sequence: TGTGCCAGCAGCCGAGACAGGGCGGGCGGGACCCAGTACTTC. The encoded protein is CASSRDRAGGTQYF.

About this clonotype itself: A much more abundant neighbour one base away suggests this may be a read error. The genes are TRBV20-1 and TRBJ2-5; D is tentatively TRBD1 or TRBD2 (6 bases each). Germline-derived CDR1 and CDR2 are DFQATT and SNEGSKA (reference sequence). The CDR3 length is 12 residues. Trimming removed 6 bases at V and 7 bases at J, with 15 bases between. As DNA, the CDR3 is TGCAGTGCCAGGGGTGGAGGGGGGACCCAGTACTTC. Translated: CSARGGGGTQYF.

This clonotype was recorded at least ten times. This chain joins TRBV12-3 or TRBV12-4 and TRBJ1-3; D is perhaps TRBD1 (5 bases). The germline V and J ends were trimmed by 5 bases and 2 bases, with 7 bases remaining between them. CDR3 length equals 13 residues. Written as DNA, the CDR3 is TGTGCCAGCAGTCGGGACGCTGGAAACACCATATATTTT. Translation: CASSRDAGNTIYF.